These 27 T cell receptor beta chains were sequenced from one sample in a study of cytomegalovirus exposure and HLA in healthy donors. Amplification used 60 Vbeta primers and 13 Jbeta primers. Assay: immunoSEQ multiplex PCR; the TCRdb copy retains only in-frame clones and omits some. The profile shows hundreds of thousands of clones, 70% to 85% of them singletons. Material: PBMCs. Source of these receptors: a woman aged 60 to 75 in good health and CMV-seropositive.

V usage is TRBV5-4 and J usage is TRBJ1-3, with 7 bases aligning to TRBD1. The CDR3 has 16 amino acids. The V gene's germline CDR1 is SGHNT and CDR2 YYREEE (reference sequence). V lost 5 bases, J lost 0 bases, and 8 bases stayed unmatched. CDR3 coding DNA: TGTGCCAGCAGTTCGGGACAGTCGCGCTCTGGAAACACCATATATTTT. Protein sequence: CASSSGQSRSGNTIYF.

The chain's CDR3 is CASSTVWVNTGELFF. CDR3 in DNA: TGTGCCAGCAGCACAGTTTGGGTGAACACCGGGGAGCTGTTTTTT. The chain recombines TRBV11-2 with TRBJ2-2; no firm D call. This CDR3 is built from 15 residues. CDR1 is SGHAT, CDR2 FQNNGV, per germline. Trimming removed 5 bases from V and 1 base from J, with 11 bases in between.

The gene calls are TRBV6-1 and TRBJ2-2, with TRBD2 matching over 13 bases. The CDR3 sequence is 15 residues long. Trimming at V came to 10 bases and at J to 6 bases, leaving 8 bases not matched to a gene. The V gene's germline CDR1 is MNHNS and CDR2 SASEGT. The CDR3 here is CATPGLAGAAGELFF. The CDR3 bases are TGTGCCACCCCAGGACTAGCGGGAGCGGCCGGGGAGCTGTTTTTT.

This chain joins TRBV5-1 and TRBJ1-1; D might be TRBD1 (5 bases). CDR3 length equals 15 residues. CDR1 SGHRS and CDR2 YFSETQ come from the germline V gene. V lost 0 bases and J lost 1, with 10 bases in between. This chain's CDR3 is CASSLEGARNTEAFF. In DNA, the CDR3 is TGCGCCAGCAGCTTGGAAGGGGCTAGGAACACTGAAGCTTTCTTT. Combining the CDR3 with reference TRBV5-1 and TRBJ1-1 gives the whole variable domain KAGVTQTPRYLIKTRGQQVTLSCSPISGHRSVSWYQQTPGQGLQFLFEYFSETQRNKGNFPGRFSGRQFSNSRSEMNVSTLELGDSALYLCASSLEGARNTEAFFGQGTRLTVV.

This chain connects TRBV5-8 to TRBJ2-5; 8 nucleotides agree with TRBD1. V shed 0 bases and J 9 bases; nucleotides not matched to a gene: 10. The CDR3 length is 15 residues. Germline-derived CDR1 and CDR2 are SGHTS and YDEGEE. CDR3: CASSLAAGGMEAQYF. The CDR3 bases are TGTGCCAGCAGCTTGGCGGCAGGGGGCATGGAGGCCCAGTACTTC.

In nucleotides, the CDR3 is TGTGCCACCAGCAGGGGGGGCGGGACAGGGTTCAATCAGCCCCAGCATTTT. Residues: CATSRGGGTGFNQPQHF. The chain uses TRBV15 and TRBJ1-5, with 9 bases identical to TRBD1. V lost 3 bases, J lost 3 bases, and 9 bases stayed unmatched. The CDR3 spans 17 residues. Germline values: CDR1 LNHNV, CDR2 YYDKDF (reference sequence). The whole variable domain, filled in from reference TRBV15 and TRBJ1-5, reads DAMVIQNPRYQVTQFGKPVTLSCSQTLNHNVMYWYQQKSSQAPKLLFHYYDKDFNNEADTPDNFQSRRPNTSFCFLDIRSPGLGDTAMYLCATSRGGGTGFNQPQHFGDGTRLSIL.

The V gene is TRBV7-2, the J gene TRBJ1-2, with D possibly being TRBD1 (6 bases). Trimming removed 1 base at V and 3 bases at J, with 9 bases between. Germline-derived CDR1 and CDR2 are SGHTA and FQGNSA. This CDR3 is built from 14 residues. The CDR3 loop reads CASSLGTADYGYTF. The CDR3, as DNA: TGTGCCAGCAGCTTAGGGACAGCCGACTATGGCTACACCTTC.

V and J are TRBV2 and TRBJ2-5, with 8 bases identical to TRBD1. This CDR3 has 13 amino acids. Germline CDR1 is SNHLY and CDR2 is FYNNEI. The V segment lost 5 bases and the J segment 4 bases; nucleotides outside the gene matches: 3. The CDR3 DNA is TGTGCCAGCAGTATCAGGGGGCTAGAGACCCAGTACTTC. Protein: CASSIRGLETQYF.

The J gene is TRBJ1-5, the V gene TRBV19; D might be TRBD1 (5 bases). The CDR3 is 14 amino acids. Per the germline V gene, CDR1 is LNHDA and CDR2 is SQIVND (reference sequence). V shed 3 bases and J shed 8 bases, with 14 bases lying between them. CDR3 region: CASSILAGKEPQHF. The CDR3 DNA sequence: TGTGCCAGTAGTATTCTGGCAGGGAAGGAGCCCCAGCATTTT. The full variable domain, its missing parts supplied by reference TRBV19 and TRBJ1-5, is DGGITQSPKYLFRKEGQNVTLSCEQNLNHDAMYWYRQDPGQGLRLIYYSQIVNDFQKGDIAEGYSVSREKKESFPLTVTSAQKNPTAFYLCASSILAGKEPQHFGDGTRLSIL.

This clone was picked up a small number of times. J is TRBJ2-5 and V is TRBV9, with 14 nucleotides matching TRBD2. Germline V gene sequence: CDR1 SGDLS, CDR2 YYNGEE. The V segment lost 3 bases and the J segment 2 bases; nucleotides outside the gene matches: 6. The CDR3 is made up of 17 amino acids. The CDR3 here is CASSAGLAGDLQETQYF. In DNA form, the CDR3 reads TGTGCCAGCAGCGCGGGACTAGCGGGGGACTTACAAGAGACCCAGTACTTC.

The V and J genes are TRBV19 and TRBJ1-5; 11 bases fit TRBD1. The germline CDR1 and CDR2 sequences are LNHDA and SQIVND (reference sequence). This CDR3 region has 17 residues. V shed 6 bases and J 0 bases; nucleotides not matched to a gene: 7. CDR3 protein: CASRTLGQGASNQPQHF. CDR3 DNA: TGTGCCAGTAGGACCTTAGGACAGGGGGCTAGCAATCAGCCCCAGCATTTT.

Here the CDR3 reads CATTREGFGNTIYF. DNA of the CDR3: TGTGCCACCACCCGGGAGGGTTTTGGAAACACCATATATTTT. The chain combines TRBV18 with TRBJ1-3; D not resolved. Germline assignment: CDR1 KGHSH and CDR2 LQKENI. The CDR3 consists of 14 residues. The V gene lost 10 bases and the J gene lost 3 bases, with 16 bases spanning the gap.

The table lists this clone with a count of one. V gene TRBV19 combines with J gene TRBJ1-4, with D unclear. CDR3 length: 13 amino acids. Germline V gene data show CDR1 as LNHDA and CDR2 as SQIVND (reference sequence). V lost 4 bases and J lost 8, with 11 bases in between. This CDR3 reads CASSNRWEEKLFF. CDR3 DNA: TGTGCCAGTAGTAACCGGTGGGAGGAAAAACTGTTTTTT.

This clone was counted only a few times. This chain joins TRBV4-2 and TRBJ1-2, with D possibly TRBD1 on 5 matching bases. Germline V lookup: CDR1 LGHNA, CDR2 YNFKEQ. CDR3 length: 14 amino acids. The V gene lost 0 bases and the J gene lost 8 bases, with 13 bases spanning the gap. CDR3 protein: CASSQDRGGIGYTF. For the CDR3, the DNA is TGTGCCAGCAGCCAAGATCGGGGGGGGATCGGCTACACCTTC.

J is TRBJ1-5 and V is TRBV29-1; TRBD1 matches at 8 bases. Looked up from germline, CDR1 is SQVTM and CDR2 is ANQGSEA. The CDR3 consists of 13 residues. V was clipped by 3 bases and J by 7 bases; unmatched bases: 5. DNA of the CDR3: TGCAGCGTTGAGGACAGGGTGGGGCAGCCCCAGCATTTT. As protein: CSVEDRVGQPQHF.

This chain joins TRBV6-6 and TRBJ2-7; 11 bases align to TRBD1. With 4 bases clipped from V and 1 base from J, the junction kept 3 bases outside the gene matches. This CDR3 contains 15 residues. From germline, CDR1 is MNHNY and CDR2 SVGAGI (reference sequence). DNA for the CDR3: TGTGCCAGCAGTTCAGGGACAGGGGGTTCCTACGAGCAGTACTTC. Its protein product is CASSSGTGGSYEQYF.

The chain carries TRBV30 and TRBJ1-5; maybe TRBD1 (5 bases). V shed 5 bases and J shed 6 bases, with 11 bases lying between them. There are 12 residues in the CDR3. CDR1 is GTSNPN and CDR2 is SVGIG in the germline V gene (reference sequence). CDR3 coding DNA: TGTGCCTGGGGGGCGGGGCGTCAGCCCCAGCATTTT. Its translation is CAWGAGRQPQHF.

This sequence joins TRBV6-5 and TRBJ1-2; the D is unclear. CDR3 length: 16 residues. Between the trimmed V and J ends, which lost 0 bases and 3 bases, there was a span of 14 bases. Germline V gives CDR1 MNHEY, CDR2 SVGAGI. In DNA form, the CDR3 reads TGTGCCAGCAGTTACTCGTATAACTACTTCGACTATGGCTACACCTTC. It specifies CASSYSYNYFDYGYTF.

This clone was recorded a few times. This chain links TRBV9 with TRBJ2-1; 7 bases line up with TRBD2. CDR3 length: 15 amino acids. The V gene end was trimmed by 4 bases and the J gene end by 0 bases; junction bases not matched to a gene: 4. Germline V gene lookup returns CDR1 SGDLS and CDR2 YYNGEE. The CDR3 DNA is TGTGCCAGCAGCCTATTAGCGGGCTCCTACAATGAGCAGTTCTTC. It specifies CASSLLAGSYNEQFF.

The chain couples TRBV7-9 to TRBJ1-1; tentatively, D is TRBD1 (6 bases). Germline CDR1 SEHNR, CDR2 FQNEAQ (reference sequence). The germline V and J ends were trimmed by 4 bases and 6 bases, with 9 bases remaining between them. The CDR3 sequence is 12 residues long. CDR3 in amino acids: CASSSTGSEAFF. The CDR3 DNA sequence: TGTGCCAGCAGCTCAACAGGGTCTGAAGCTTTCTTT.

The genes are TRBV5-8 and TRBJ2-7; 7 bases align to TRBD2. Trimming at V came to 3 bases and at J to 10 bases, leaving 16 bases not matched to a gene. CDR1 and CDR2 (germline): SGHTS, YDEGEE. This CDR3 comprises 15 residues. The CDR3 spells CASSSTGGGATHQYF. The CDR3 coding sequence is TGTGCCAGCAGCTCCACAGGCGGGGGAGCTACGCACCAGTACTTC.

This sequence joins TRBV15 and TRBJ2-4; a weak D match, TRBD1 (5 bases). The CDR3 runs 15 residues. CDR1 is LNHNV, CDR2 YYDKDF, per germline (reference sequence). V dropped 3 bases and J dropped 1 base, with 10 bases sitting between them. For the CDR3, the DNA is TGTGCCACCAGCAGTTACAAGGGGGCCAAAAACATTCAGTACTTC. Residues: CATSSYKGAKNIQYF.

J is TRBJ1-2 and V is TRBV25-1, with D uncertain. The CDR3 spans 15 residues. V was cut by 1 base and J by 3 bases, with 12 bases left in between. CDR1 is MGHDK and CDR2 is SYGVNS in the germline V gene. The CDR3 nucleotides read TGTGCCAGCAGTGAATGGACGGGAAAGGACTATGGCTACACCTTC. Its protein product is CASSEWTGKDYGYTF.

The chain uses TRBV18 and TRBJ2-7; D is possibly TRBD1 (6 bases). In germline, CDR1 is KGHSH, CDR2 LQKENI. The CDR3 is made up of 15 amino acids. Trimming cost V 3 bases and J 0 bases, with 12 bases left between them. The CDR3 region is CASSPKTGSSYEQYF. The CDR3 bases are TGTGCCAGCTCACCCAAGACAGGATCCTCCTACGAGCAGTACTTC.

The chain recombines TRBV27 with TRBJ1-5; 10 nucleotides match TRBD1. The germline CDR1 and CDR2 sequences are MNHEY and SMNVEV (reference sequence). The CDR3 has 15 amino acids. The J segment lost 2 bases and the V segment lost 5 bases, leaving 3 bases of the junction unmatched. The CDR3 region has the DNA TGTGCCAGCAGTCTGACAGGGGGCGGCAATCAGCCCCAGCATTTT. Amino acids: CASSLTGGGNQPQHF.

On this clone itself: This sample also contains other DNA sequences that code for the same CDR3. V gene TRBV11-2 combines with J gene TRBJ2-7; D is perhaps TRBD1 (5 bases). V gave up 6 bases and J gave up 4 bases, with 10 bases separating them. The CDR3 has 12 amino acids. Germline values: CDR1 SGHAT, CDR2 FQNNGV. The CDR3 nucleotides read TGTGCCAGCAGTTCTCAGGGTTACGAGCAGTACTTC. Its translation is CASSSQGYEQYF.

V usage is TRBV6-5 and J usage is TRBJ1-2; 7 positions agree with TRBD1. J lost 3 bases, V lost 4 bases, and 8 bases had no gene match. Germline V gives CDR1 MNHEY, CDR2 SVGAGI. This CDR3 region has 15 residues. For the CDR3, the DNA is TGTGCCAGCAGTTTGTACAGGGGAGTCCACTATGGCTACACCTTC. This gives the protein CASSLYRGVHYGYTF.